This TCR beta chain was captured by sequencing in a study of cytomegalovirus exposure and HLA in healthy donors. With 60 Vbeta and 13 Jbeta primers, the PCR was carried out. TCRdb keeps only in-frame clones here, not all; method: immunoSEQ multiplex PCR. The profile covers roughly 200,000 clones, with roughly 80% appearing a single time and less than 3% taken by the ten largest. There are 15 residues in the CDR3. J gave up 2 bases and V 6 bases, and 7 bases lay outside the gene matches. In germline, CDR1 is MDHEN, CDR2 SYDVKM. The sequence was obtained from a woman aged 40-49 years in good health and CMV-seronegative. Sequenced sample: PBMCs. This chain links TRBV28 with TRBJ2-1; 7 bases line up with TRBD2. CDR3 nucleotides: TGTGCCAGCAGAAGCGGGATGGGGGCCTACAATGAGCAGTTCTTC. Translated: CASRSGMGAYNEQFF.